Listed here are 16 T cell receptor beta chains from one sample, sequenced in a study of CD8 T cells in ankylosing spondylitis. Each CDR3 protein gets one entry after TCRdb re-called the 5' RACE reads with MiXCR. The table shows tens of thousands of distinct CDR3 sequences, with approximately 7.1% occurring only once. Material for sequencing was blood, either unsorted or a sorted T cell fraction (not recorded which). These receptors originate from a male donor with ankylosing spondylitis or in good health (not recorded which).

There are many counts of this clonotype. The V gene is TRBV6-5, the J gene TRBJ2-2, with TRBD2 identical over 7 bases. Germline V CDR1 and CDR2: MNHEY, SVGAGI. With V trimmed by 7 bases and J by 5 bases, 10 bases remained unmatched. This CDR3 spans 15 amino acids. This chain's CDR3 is CASKVTGGSTGELFF. The CDR3 nucleotides are TGTGCCAGCAAAGTTACGGGAGGAAGTACCGGGGAGCTGTTTTTT.

This clonotype has ten or more counts. V is TRBV2 and J is TRBJ2-7; D gene uncertain. Germline values: CDR1 SNHLY, CDR2 FYNNEI. The CDR3 totals 13 residues. V shed 4 bases and J shed 3 bases, with 10 bases lying between them. The CDR3 nucleotides read TGTGCCAGCAGTGGGGTCGGAGACTACGAGCAGTACTTC. Protein: CASSGVGDYEQYF.

Many counts were recorded for this clonotype. V usage is TRBV2 and J usage is TRBJ2-7, with D possibly matching TRBD1 (6 bases). The CDR3 runs 13 residues. Between the trimmed V and J ends, which lost 7 bases and 2 bases, there was a span of 12 bases. Germline V lookup: CDR1 SNHLY, CDR2 FYNNEI. CDR3 nucleotide sequence: TGTGCCAGCAACCAGGGGTACGCCTACGAGCAGTACTTC. Translating it yields CASNQGYAYEQYF.

This clonotype was counted ten times or more. The V gene is TRBV18, the J gene TRBJ1-1; 7 nucleotides align to TRBD1. CDR1 and CDR2 from the germline V gene are KGHSH and LQKENI. The CDR3 sequence is 14 residues long. V shed 3 bases, J shed 10 bases, and the junction held 11 bases outside the gene matches. CDR3 coding DNA: TGTGCCAGCTCACCTGGGACAGTCCCAAGGGGAGCTTTCTTT. Protein product: CASSPGTVPRGAFF.

This clonotype was recorded at least ten times. The chain joins TRBV11-2 to TRBJ2-3, with 12 nucleotides matching TRBD2. This CDR3 is built from 16 residues. The V and J ends lost 2 bases and 5 bases, in that order; junction bases with no gene match: 5. CDR1 and CDR2 (germline): SGHAT, FQNNGV. The CDR3 is CASSLLAGGPRDTQYF. In DNA, the CDR3 is TGTGCCAGCAGCTTACTAGCGGGAGGGCCGAGAGATACGCAGTATTTT.

This clonotype was seen ten or more times. The chain links TRBV10-2 to TRBJ2-6, with D perhaps matching TRBD1 (6 bases). V dropped 4 bases and J dropped 0 bases, with 13 bases sitting between them. This CDR3 region has 17 residues. Per germline, CDR1 WSHSY and CDR2 SAAADI. This CDR3 reads CASSGTAEYSGANVLTF. CDR3 nucleotides: TGCGCCAGCAGTGGGACAGCGGAATACTCTGGGGCCAACGTCCTGACTTTC.

This clonotype was observed a handful of times. CDR3 amino acids: CSFAVSNEQFF. CDR3 DNA: TGCAGCTTTGCGGTGAGCAATGAGCAGTTCTTC. The chain recombines TRBV29-1 with TRBJ2-1; D is unresolved. This CDR3 region has 11 residues. The germline V gene has CDR1 SQVTM and CDR2 ANQGSEA. V lost 8 bases to trimming and J lost 6 bases, with 11 bases between them.

This clonotype was observed at least ten times. The genes are TRBV24-1 and TRBJ2-3, with unresolved D. V lost 4 bases and J lost 6, with 13 bases in between. The CDR3 runs 14 residues. From germline, CDR1 is KGHDR and CDR2 SFDVKD. The CDR3 DNA is TGTGCCACCAGTGACACCGACGTCCTCGATACGCAGTATTTT. Translated, it gives CATSDTDVLDTQYF.

This clonotype has ten or more counts. The rearrangement links TRBV28 to TRBJ2-5, with unresolved D. Deletions cut 3 bases from V and 7 bases from J, with 15 bases between. Germline V gene lookup returns CDR1 MDHEN and CDR2 SYDVKM. This CDR3 has 14 amino acids. CDR3 loop: CASSFRLAHGTQYF. For the CDR3, the DNA is TGTGCCAGCAGTTTTCGTCTCGCTCACGGGACCCAGTACTTC.

This clonotype was detected ten times or more. This chain uses TRBV29-1 with TRBJ2-7; no firm D call. V lost 2 bases to trimming and J lost 2 bases, with 7 bases between them. The germline V gene has CDR1 SQVTM and CDR2 ANQGSEA. The CDR3 sequence is 12 residues long. In nucleotides, the CDR3 is TGCAGCGTTGAAAAACCTCCCTACGAGCAGTACTTC. Amino acids: CSVEKPPYEQYF.

This clonotype showed up many times. The CDR3, as DNA: TGCGCCAGCAGGAAGGGACTAGCGGGAGTCGGAGCAGATACGCAGTATTTT. As protein: CASRKGLAGVGADTQYF. The V call is TRBV5-1, the J call TRBJ2-3; 14 bases match TRBD2. This CDR3 has 17 residues. Germline CDR1 and CDR2: SGHRS and YFSETQ. The trim removed 5 bases at V and 4 bases at J, leaving 9 bases unmatched. Using reference TRBV5-1 and TRBJ2-3 for the parts outside the CDR3, the full variable domain is KAGVTQTPRYLIKTRGQQVTLSCSPISGHRSVSWYQQTPGQGLQFLFEYFSETQRNKGNFPGRFSGRQFSNSRSEMNVSTLELGDSALYLCASRKGLAGVGADTQYFGPGTRLTVL.

This clonotype showed up many times. One end of the junction does not line up with germline, which may come from a read error. The rearrangement joins TRBV7-8 to TRBJ2-1; TRBD2 agrees at 12 bases. Germline CDR1 is SGHVS and CDR2 is FQNEAQ. This CDR3 spans 18 amino acids. This chain's CDR3 is CASSLATSGRTLYNEQFF. The CDR3 nucleotides read TGTGCCAGCAGCCTAGCAACTAGCGGGAGGACCCTCTACAATGAGCAGTTCTTC. Together with reference TRBV7-8 and TRBJ2-1, the CDR3 gives the full variable domain: GAGVSQSPRYKVAKRGQDVALRCDPISGHVSLFWYQQALGQGPEFLTYFQNEAQLDKSGLPSDRFFAERPEGSVSTLKIQRTQQEDSAVYLCASSLATSGRTLYNEQFFGPGTRLTVL.

This clonotype appeared many times. This rearrangement joins TRBV28 to TRBJ2-2; D possibly corresponds to TRBD1 (5 bases). This CDR3 comprises 14 residues. V lost 6 bases, J lost 4 bases, and 12 bases lay in between. Per germline, CDR1 MDHEN and CDR2 SYDVKM. The CDR3 loop is CASRVGAATGELFF. CDR3 DNA: TGTGCCAGCAGGGTTGGGGCCGCCACCGGGGAGCTGTTTTTT.

There are a few counts of this clonotype. This chain joins TRBV29-1 and TRBJ1-2; 9 bases fit TRBD1. CDR3 length equals 13 residues. In germline, CDR1 is SQVTM, CDR2 ANQGSEA. The V gene end was trimmed by 4 bases and the J gene end by 8 bases; junction bases not matched to a gene: 8. The CDR3 protein is CSVGGQGPYGYTF. In DNA, the CDR3 is TGCAGCGTTGGGGGACAGGGACCCTACGGCTACACCTTC. Variable domain in full (rest from reference TRBV29-1 and TRBJ1-2): SAVISQKPSRDICQRGTSLTIQCQVDSQVTMMFWYRQQPGQSLTLIATANQGSEATYESGFVIDKFPISRPNLTFSTLTVSNMSPEDSSIYLCSVGGQGPYGYTFGSGTRLTVV.

This clonotype occurred many times. The chain joins TRBV28 to TRBJ2-2, with D unclear. CDR3 length equals 12 residues. The V gene's germline CDR1 is MDHEN and CDR2 SYDVKM. The V and J ends lost 11 bases and 2 bases respectively, with 9 bases between them. The CDR3 reads CAVHQNTGELFF. Here the CDR3 DNA reads TGTGCCGTCCACCAAAACACCGGGGAGCTGTTTTTT.

Many counts were recorded for this clonotype. The chain links TRBV11-2 to TRBJ1-6, with D perhaps TRBD1 (6 bases). Trimming left V 5 bases short and J 10 bases short, with 15 bases between. Germline CDR1 SGHAT, CDR2 FQNNGV. The CDR3 length is 14 residues. The CDR3 DNA reads TGTGCCAGCAGCGAACAGGGAGCTCAATCACCCCTCCACTTT. Translation: CASSEQGAQSPLHF.